The 10 T cell receptor beta chains below were found in one sample sequenced in a study of OX40 agonist ivuxolimab in advanced cancers. Assay used: immunoSEQ multiplex PCR; TCRdb lists only in-frame clones, some missing. The sample includes 65,000 to 85,000 clones, about 88% of them seen just once. The sample consisted of CD4+ or CD8+ T cells sorted from blood, taken in a trial of the OX40 agonist ivuxolimab. These receptors were taken from an adult with an advanced solid tumor such as melanoma, head and neck, liver or kidney cancer.

This sequence joins TRBV5-1 and TRBJ2-7; TRBD1 aligns across 9 bases. From germline, CDR1 is SGHRS and CDR2 YFSETQ. With 0 bases clipped from V and 5 bases from J, the junction kept 6 bases outside the gene matches. The CDR3 is 15 residues long. CDR3 bases: TGCGCCAGCAGCTTGGTGGGACAGGGTGGGCACGAGCAGTACTTC. Protein sequence: CASSLVGQGGHEQYF.

This sequence joins TRBV7-8 and TRBJ2-5; D possibly corresponds to TRBD2 (5 bases). Trimming pared 4 bases from V and 5 bases from J, leaving 11 bases between. The CDR3 consists of 13 residues. Per the germline V gene, CDR1 is SGHVS and CDR2 is FQNEAQ. CDR3 protein: CASSSYRDETQYF. The CDR3 coding sequence is TGTGCCAGCAGCTCCTACCGGGATGAGACCCAGTACTTC.

This rearrangement joins TRBV10-2 to TRBJ2-5, with 7 positions matching TRBD2. The CDR3 has 14 amino acids. The V gene's germline CDR1 is WSHSY and CDR2 SAAADI. V lost 0 bases to trimming and J lost 5 bases; unmatched junction nucleotides: 3. The CDR3 here is CASSESGAGETQYF. In nucleotides, the CDR3 is TGCGCCAGCAGTGAGTCGGGAGCGGGGGAGACCCAGTACTTC.

This chain links TRBV4-1 with TRBJ1-4, with a tentative D call TRBD1 (5 bases). CDR3 length: 15 residues. V was trimmed by 1 base and J by 8 bases, leaving 14 bases between them. CDR1 MGHRA and CDR2 YSYEKL come from the germline V gene. CDR3 DNA: TGCGCCAGCAGCCAAGGGGCCAGGGCGGGGGAAAAACTGTTTTTT. Protein: CASSQGARAGEKLFF.

This clone was seen once. The V and J genes are TRBV11-2 and TRBJ2-7, with 9 bases matching TRBD1. CDR3 length: 14 residues. The V gene end was trimmed by 6 bases and the J gene end by 2 bases; junction bases not matched to a gene: 5. Germline V gene sequence: CDR1 SGHAT, CDR2 FQNNGV. The DNA of the CDR3 is TGTGCCAGCAGGTCCGGGACAGGGACCTACGAGCAGTACTTC. It codes for CASRSGTGTYEQYF.

The V gene is TRBV5-5, the J gene TRBJ2-1; TRBD2 is a possible D gene (5 bases). The V gene lost 6 bases and the J gene lost 3 bases, with 16 bases spanning the gap. CDR3 length equals 15 residues. Germline V gives CDR1 SGHKS, CDR2 YYEKEE (reference sequence). The CDR3 DNA follows: TGTGCCAGCATCCTAGGGCGGGTAGACTACAATGAGCAGTTCTTC. It specifies CASILGRVDYNEQFF.

Here the CDR3 reads CASSFGTGGTSNYGYTF. As DNA, the CDR3 is TGTGCCAGTAGTTTCGGGACAGGGGGTACTTCTAACTATGGCTACACCTTC. The chain couples TRBV19 to TRBJ1-2; 11 nucleotides agree with TRBD1. V trimming: 5 bases; J trimming: 0 bases; junction bases outside the gene matches: 8. This CDR3 contains 17 residues. Germline values: CDR1 LNHDA, CDR2 SQIVND (reference sequence).

The chain combines TRBV15 with TRBJ2-1; 13 nucleotides line up with TRBD2. The J segment lost 8 bases and the V segment lost 4 bases, leaving 11 bases of the junction unmatched. The CDR3 totals 17 residues. Germline CDR1 and CDR2: LNHNV and YYDKDF (reference sequence). The CDR3 DNA follows: TGTGCCACCAGCAAATATTCCGGGACTAGCGGGAAAGATGAGCAGTTCTTC. Translated, it gives CATSKYSGTSGKDEQFF.

The chain combines TRBV28 with TRBJ1-1; the D gene is possibly TRBD1 (5 bases). V lost 4 bases and J lost 3, with 12 bases in between. Germline lookup yields CDR1 MDHEN and CDR2 SYDVKM. The CDR3 has 14 residues. The CDR3: CASSSGTGDTEAFF. The CDR3 DNA sequence: TGTGCCAGCAGTTCAGGCACGGGGGACACTGAAGCTTTCTTT. The full variable domain, in which reference TRBV28 and TRBJ1-1 provide the parts outside the CDR3, is DVKVTQSSRYLVKRTGEKVFLECVQDMDHENMFWYRQDPGLGLRLIYFSYDVKMKEKGDIPEGYSVSREKKERFSLILESASTNQTSMYLCASSSGTGDTEAFFGQGTRLTVV.

This clone was seen only a few times. Written as DNA, the CDR3 is TGCGCCAGCAGCCAAGCAAGGGGGCTGGGCACTGAAGCTTTCTTT. Amino acids: CASSQARGLGTEAFF. This rearrangement joins TRBV4-1 to TRBJ1-1, with 7 nucleotides matching TRBD1. CDR1 and CDR2 (germline): MGHRA, YSYEKL. CDR3 length: 15 residues. With 1 base clipped from V and 4 bases from J, the junction kept 6 bases outside the gene matches.